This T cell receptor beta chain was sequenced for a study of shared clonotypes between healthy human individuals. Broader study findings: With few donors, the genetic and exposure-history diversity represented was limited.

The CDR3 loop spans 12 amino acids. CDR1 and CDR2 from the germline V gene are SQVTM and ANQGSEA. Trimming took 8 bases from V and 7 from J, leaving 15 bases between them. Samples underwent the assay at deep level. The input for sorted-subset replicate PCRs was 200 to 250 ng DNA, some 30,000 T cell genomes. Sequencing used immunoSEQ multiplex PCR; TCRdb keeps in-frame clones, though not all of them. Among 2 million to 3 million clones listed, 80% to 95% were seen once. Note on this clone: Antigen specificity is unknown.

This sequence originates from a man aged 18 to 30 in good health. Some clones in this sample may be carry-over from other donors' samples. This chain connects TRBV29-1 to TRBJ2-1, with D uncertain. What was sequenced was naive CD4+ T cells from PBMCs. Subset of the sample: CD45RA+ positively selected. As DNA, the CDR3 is TGCAGCCGCGGCGGATTTGGGAATGAGCAGTTCTTC. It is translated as CSRGGFGNEQFF.